Each of the 14 T cell receptor beta chains below was sequenced from the same sample in a study of T cell responses to AZD1222 COVID-19 vaccine. Produced via immunoSEQ multiplex PCR; TCRdb's table is partial and in-frame only. In the table there are about 150,000 clones, around nine tenths of which are singletons. The starting material was peripheral blood, obtained on day 0 of AZD1222 vaccination. The receptors here all came from an adult in good health.

The chain joins TRBV9 to TRBJ1-2, with D unresolved. The CDR3 loop spans 14 amino acids. V was clipped by 0 bases and J by 7 bases, with 13 bases between them. The germline V gene has CDR1 SGDLS and CDR2 YYNGEE. The CDR3 protein is CASSVELEASGYTF. The DNA for the CDR3 is TGTGCCAGCAGCGTAGAACTCGAGGCGTCTGGCTACACCTTC.

This clone was detected once. The V call is TRBV6-4, the J call TRBJ1-2, with 7 bases aligning to TRBD1. The CDR3 has 14 residues. Germline V gene lookup returns CDR1 MRHNA and CDR2 SNTAGT. The J segment lost 4 bases and the V segment lost 3 bases, leaving 5 bases of the junction unmatched. For the CDR3, the DNA is TGTGCCAGCAGTGAGGCGGCAGGGGGCTATGGCTACACCTTC. Amino acids: CASSEAAGGYGYTF.

The V call is TRBV27, the J call TRBJ1-5; D may be TRBD1 (5 bases). V lost 5 bases and J lost 2, with 13 bases in between. The CDR3 sequence is 15 residues long. CDR1 MNHEY and CDR2 SMNVEV come from the germline V gene (reference sequence). The CDR3 protein is CASSLLTGRNQPQHF. The DNA for the CDR3 is TGTGCCAGCAGTCTTCTAACGGGGCGCAATCAGCCCCAGCATTTT.

This clone was detected once. CDR3: CASTSTGGNTEAFF. Written as DNA, the CDR3 is TGTGCCAGCACCTCTACAGGGGGGAACACTGAAGCTTTCTTT. The rearrangement links TRBV27 to TRBJ1-1, with TRBD1 matching 8 bases. This CDR3 has 14 residues. V gave up 7 bases and J gave up 1 base; unmatched junction bases: 5. The germline gives CDR1 MNHEY, CDR2 SMNVEV (reference sequence).

V usage is TRBV19 and J usage is TRBJ2-7, with 8 bases lining up with TRBD2. V lost 5 bases and J lost 2; bases outside the gene matches: 5. Germline loops: CDR1 LNHDA, CDR2 SQIVND (reference sequence). This CDR3 comprises 14 residues. In DNA form, the CDR3 reads TGTGCCAGTAGTGATACTAGCGGACCCTACGAGCAGTACTTC. This sequence encodes CASSDTSGPYEQYF. Drawing the rest from reference TRBV19 and TRBJ2-7, the complete variable domain is DGGITQSPKYLFRKEGQNVTLSCEQNLNHDAMYWYRQDPGQGLRLIYYSQIVNDFQKGDIAEGYSVSREKKESFPLTVTSAQKNPTAFYLCASSDTSGPYEQYFGPGTRLTVT.

This chain links TRBV5-1 with TRBJ2-3; 10 bases match TRBD1. Germline CDR1 SGHRS, CDR2 YFSETQ. The CDR3 extends over 15 amino acids. V trimming: 0 bases; J trimming: 6 bases; junction bases outside the gene matches: 4. CDR3 nucleotide sequence: TGCGCCAGCAGCTTGGAGGGACAGGGGTCGGATACGCAGTATTTT. This encodes CASSLEGQGSDTQYF.

This chain joins TRBV19 and TRBJ2-7; D is possibly TRBD2 (5 bases). Trimming stripped 3 bases from V and 0 bases from J, with 12 bases between. The CDR3 spans 15 residues. The V gene's germline CDR1 is LNHDA and CDR2 SQIVND (reference sequence). The CDR3, as DNA: TGTGCCAGTAGTATCCGACAAGGAGGCTCCTACGAGCAGTACTTC. Translated, it gives CASSIRQGGSYEQYF.

The chain couples TRBV5-1 to TRBJ1-2; D gene ambiguous. This CDR3 is built from 14 residues. The V and J ends lost 0 bases and 5 bases respectively, with 11 bases between them. Per germline, CDR1 SGHRS and CDR2 YFSETQ. CDR3 nucleotides: TGCGCCAGCAGCTTGGGCGGGGTTGGGTATGGCTACACCTTC. It codes for CASSLGGVGYGYTF.

The chain carries TRBV5-6 and TRBJ1-6; TRBD1 matches at 8 bases. Germline V gene sequence: CDR1 SGHDT, CDR2 YYEEEE. The CDR3 spans 13 residues. J lost 12 bases, V lost 4 bases, and 6 bases had no gene match. Here the CDR3 reads CASSRNGQGPLHF. The DNA of the CDR3 is TGTGCCAGCAGCCGTAACGGACAGGGACCCCTCCACTTT.

The CDR3 DNA sequence: TGCGCCAGCAGCCTGGAGCGGGAAACAGATACGCAGTATTTT. Translation: CASSLERETDTQYF. The chain links TRBV5-1 to TRBJ2-3; 7 bases line up with TRBD2. CDR1 and CDR2 from the germline V gene are SGHRS and YFSETQ. There are 14 residues in the CDR3. With V trimmed by 4 bases and J by 3 bases, 5 bases remained unmatched.

The chain uses TRBV3-1 (or the pseudogene TRBV3-2) and TRBJ1-2, with 7 bases matching TRBD1. V was pared by 6 bases and J by 5 bases, with 6 bases of the junction left unmatched. The CDR3 has 13 residues. Germline values: CDR1 LGHDT, CDR2 YNNKEL (reference sequence). The CDR3 DNA is TGTGCCAGCAGTGACAGGGTGGGGTATGGCTACACCTTC. Its translation is CASSDRVGYGYTF.

V gene TRBV29-1 combines with J gene TRBJ2-1; no clear D gene. This CDR3 contains 12 residues. Per germline, CDR1 SQVTM and CDR2 ANQGSEA. Trimming shortened V by 6 bases and J by 2 bases, and 8 bases separated the two germline ends. The CDR3 DNA follows: TGCAGCGTCGGACGGCCCTACAATGAGCAGTTCTTC. This sequence encodes CSVGRPYNEQFF.

The chain couples TRBV18 to TRBJ1-1, with D possibly matching TRBD1 (6 bases). This CDR3 has 17 residues. Trimming left V 1 base short and J 2 bases short, with 17 bases between. Germline V gene lookup returns CDR1 KGHSH and CDR2 LQKENI. The CDR3 nucleotides read TGTGCCAGCTCACCACATCTATTGGGACATAATAACACTGAAGCTTTCTTT. Its translation: CASSPHLLGHNNTEAFF.

The V gene is TRBV18, the J gene TRBJ2-2; 9 nucleotides line up with TRBD2. Germline trimming cut 8 bases from V and 3 bases from J; bases unmatched to any gene: 13. The CDR3 sequence is 17 residues long. The V gene's germline CDR1 is KGHSH and CDR2 LQKENI. CDR3 DNA: TGTGCCAGCCCCCCCCCGGGACTAGCAGACTACACCGGGGAGCTGTTTTTT. Amino acids: CASPPPGLADYTGELFF.